This T cell receptor beta chain derives from a study of Ad26.COV2.S vaccination and SARS-CoV-2 variants. Study-wide context: Intramuscular Ad26.COV2.S at 5x10^10 or 1x10^11 viral particles. General study results and limits: Similar non-spike TCR breadth was seen in vaccine and placebo recipients.

Notes on this clone: The antigen remains undetermined.

V was pared by 0 bases and J by 0 bases, with 9 bases of the junction left unmatched. The CDR3 spans 18 residues. Germline assignment: CDR1 LGHNA and CDR2 YNFKEQ. Some clones are missing from TCRdb's copy, which holds only in-frame ones; the method was immunoSEQ multiplex PCR. The sample shows a few hundred thousand clones, about nine tenths of them seen only once. Indicated treatment: over 15 received Ad26.COV2.S at low or high dose, single or two shots; about 5 received placebo; per-sample allocation not given. Sampling occurred on day 63 after the first vaccine or placebo injection. The clonotype was recovered from a person aged 18-65 years who received the Ad26.COV2.S COVID-19 vaccine or a placebo. The V call is TRBV4-2, the J call TRBJ2-7, with TRBD2 matching 9 bases. The specimen comprised peripheral blood, sampled in a trial of Ad26.COV2.S vaccine versus placebo. CDR3 sequence (DNA): TGTGCCAGCAGCCAAGATAGAGTAGCGGGGGTTCCCTCCTACGAGCAGTACTTC. Translated, it gives CASSQDRVAGVPSYEQYF.